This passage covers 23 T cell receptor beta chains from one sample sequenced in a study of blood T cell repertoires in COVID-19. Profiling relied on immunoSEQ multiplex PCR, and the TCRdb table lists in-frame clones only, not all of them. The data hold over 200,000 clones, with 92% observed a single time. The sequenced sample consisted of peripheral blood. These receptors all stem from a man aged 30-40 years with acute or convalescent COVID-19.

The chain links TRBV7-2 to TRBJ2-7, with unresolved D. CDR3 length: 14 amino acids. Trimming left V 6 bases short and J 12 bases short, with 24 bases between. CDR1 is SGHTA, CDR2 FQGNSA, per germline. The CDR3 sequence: CASSQMDAARLWYF. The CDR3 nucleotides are TGTGCCAGCAGTCAAATGGATGCGGCCCGCTTGTGGTACTTC. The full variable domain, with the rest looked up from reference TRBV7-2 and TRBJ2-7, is GAGVSQSPSNKVTEKGKDVELRCDPISGHTALYWYRQSLGQGLEFLIYFQGNSAPDKSGLPSDRFSAERTGGSVSTLTIQRTQQEDSAVYLCASSQMDAARLWYFGPGTRLTVT.

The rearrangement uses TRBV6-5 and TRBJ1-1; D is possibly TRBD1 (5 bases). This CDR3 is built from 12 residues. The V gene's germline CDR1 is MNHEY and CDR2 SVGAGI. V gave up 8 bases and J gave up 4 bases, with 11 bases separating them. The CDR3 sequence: CASAGRTTEAFF. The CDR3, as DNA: TGTGCCAGCGCGGGACGGACCACTGAAGCTTTCTTT.

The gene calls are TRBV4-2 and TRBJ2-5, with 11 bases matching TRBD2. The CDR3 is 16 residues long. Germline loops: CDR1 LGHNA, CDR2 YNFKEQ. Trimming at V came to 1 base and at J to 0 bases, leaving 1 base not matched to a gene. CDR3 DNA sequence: TGTGCCAGCAGCCAAGGACTAGCGGGGAACCAAGAGACCCAGTACTTC. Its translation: CASSQGLAGNQETQYF.

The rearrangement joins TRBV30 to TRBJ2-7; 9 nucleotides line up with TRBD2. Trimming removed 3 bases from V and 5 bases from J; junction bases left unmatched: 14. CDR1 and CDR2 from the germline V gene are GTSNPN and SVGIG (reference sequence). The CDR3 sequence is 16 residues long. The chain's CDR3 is CAWRFSGSRGGDEQYF. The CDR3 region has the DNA TGTGCCTGGAGATTTAGCGGGAGTAGAGGTGGGGACGAGCAGTACTTC.

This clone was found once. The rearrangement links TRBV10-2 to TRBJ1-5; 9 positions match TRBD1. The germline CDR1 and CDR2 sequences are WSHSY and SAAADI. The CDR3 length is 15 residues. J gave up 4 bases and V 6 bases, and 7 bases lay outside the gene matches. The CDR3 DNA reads TGCGCCAGCAGAGGACAGGGGAGGGTGAATCAGCCCCAGCATTTT. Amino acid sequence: CASRGQGRVNQPQHF.

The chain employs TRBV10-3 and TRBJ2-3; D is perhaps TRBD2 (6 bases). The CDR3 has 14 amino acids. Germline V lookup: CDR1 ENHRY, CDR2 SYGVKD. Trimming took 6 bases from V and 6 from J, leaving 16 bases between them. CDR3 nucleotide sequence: TGTGCCATCAGGAAAGCGGGTGGGTCGGATACGCAGTATTTT. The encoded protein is CAIRKAGGSDTQYF.

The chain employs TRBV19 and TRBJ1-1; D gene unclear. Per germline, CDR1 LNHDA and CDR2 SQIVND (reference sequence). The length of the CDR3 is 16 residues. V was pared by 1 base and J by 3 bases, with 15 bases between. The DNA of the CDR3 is TGTGCCAGTAGTATAGCCATTTCCGGGATTGACACTGAAGCTTTCTTT. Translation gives CASSIAISGIDTEAFF.

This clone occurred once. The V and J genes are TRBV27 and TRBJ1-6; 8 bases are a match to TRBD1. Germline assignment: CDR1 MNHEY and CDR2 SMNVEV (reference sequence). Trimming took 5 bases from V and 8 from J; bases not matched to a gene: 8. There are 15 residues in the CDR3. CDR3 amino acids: CASSQDRVVYSPLHF. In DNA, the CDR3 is TGTGCCAGCAGTCAGGACAGGGTGGTTTATTCACCCCTCCACTTT.

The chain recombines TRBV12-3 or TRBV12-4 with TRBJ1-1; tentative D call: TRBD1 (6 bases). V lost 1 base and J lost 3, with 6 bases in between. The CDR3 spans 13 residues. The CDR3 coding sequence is TGTGCCAGCAGTTTAGGGGGGCACACTGAAGCTTTCTTT. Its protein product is CASSLGGHTEAFF.

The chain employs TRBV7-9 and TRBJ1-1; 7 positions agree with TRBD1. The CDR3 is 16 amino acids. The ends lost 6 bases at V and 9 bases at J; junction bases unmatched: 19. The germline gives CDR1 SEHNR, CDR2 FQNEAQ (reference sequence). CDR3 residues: CASSPQPGTEILQAFF. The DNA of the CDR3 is TGTGCCAGCAGTCCCCAACCCGGGACAGAAATTCTTCAAGCTTTCTTT.

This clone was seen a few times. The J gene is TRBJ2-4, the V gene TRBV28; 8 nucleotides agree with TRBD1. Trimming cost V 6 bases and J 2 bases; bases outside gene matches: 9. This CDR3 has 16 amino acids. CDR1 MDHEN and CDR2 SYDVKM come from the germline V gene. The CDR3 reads CASSPDRGRTKNIQYF. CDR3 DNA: TGTGCCAGCAGCCCCGACAGGGGCAGAACCAAAAACATTCAGTACTTC. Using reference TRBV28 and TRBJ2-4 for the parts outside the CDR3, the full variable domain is DVKVTQSSRYLVKRTGEKVFLECVQDMDHENMFWYRQDPGLGLRLIYFSYDVKMKEKGDIPEGYSVSREKKERFSLILESASTNQTSMYLCASSPDRGRTKNIQYFGAGTRLSVL.

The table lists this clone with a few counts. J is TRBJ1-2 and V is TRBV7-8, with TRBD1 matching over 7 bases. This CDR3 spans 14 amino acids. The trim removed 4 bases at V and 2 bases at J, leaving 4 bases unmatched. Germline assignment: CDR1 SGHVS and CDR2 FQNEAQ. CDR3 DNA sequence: TGTGCCAGCAGCTGGCAGACAGGGAACTATGGCTACACCTTC. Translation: CASSWQTGNYGYTF.

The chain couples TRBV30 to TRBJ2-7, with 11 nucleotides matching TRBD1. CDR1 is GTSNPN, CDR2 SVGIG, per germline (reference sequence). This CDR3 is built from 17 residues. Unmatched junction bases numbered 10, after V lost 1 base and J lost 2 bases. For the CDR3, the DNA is TGTGCCTGGAGTGGTAAAGCGGGACAGGGGGGTGCCTACGAGCAGTACTTC. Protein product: CAWSGKAGQGGAYEQYF.

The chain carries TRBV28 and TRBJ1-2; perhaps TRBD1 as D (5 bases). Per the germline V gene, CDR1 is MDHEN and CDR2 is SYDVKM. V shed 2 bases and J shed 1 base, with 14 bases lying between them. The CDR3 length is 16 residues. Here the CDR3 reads CASSLTPPTDNYGYTF. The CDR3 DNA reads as TGTGCCAGCAGTTTAACCCCTCCGACAGATAACTATGGCTACACCTTC.

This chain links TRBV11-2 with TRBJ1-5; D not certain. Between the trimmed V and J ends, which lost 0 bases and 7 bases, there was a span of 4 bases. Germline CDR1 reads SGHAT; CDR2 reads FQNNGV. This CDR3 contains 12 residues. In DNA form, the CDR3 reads TGTGCCAGCAGCTTAGATCAGCAGCCCCAGCATTTT. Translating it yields CASSLDQQPQHF.

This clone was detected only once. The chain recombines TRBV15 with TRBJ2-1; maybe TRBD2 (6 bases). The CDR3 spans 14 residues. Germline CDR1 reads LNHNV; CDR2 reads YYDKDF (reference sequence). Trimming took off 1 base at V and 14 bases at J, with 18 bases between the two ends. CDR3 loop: CATSRGAAGQEKFF. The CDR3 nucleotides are TGTGCCACCAGCAGAGGGGCAGCGGGCCAGGAGAAGTTCTTC.

The CDR3 loop reads CASTPSTGGRTEAFF. CDR3 nucleotide sequence: TGTGCCAGCACCCCCTCCACAGGGGGTAGGACTGAAGCTTTCTTT. This chain connects TRBV28 to TRBJ1-1; 8 nucleotides line up with TRBD1. Trimming removed 7 bases from V and 5 bases from J; junction bases left unmatched: 12. Germline V gene sequence: CDR1 MDHEN, CDR2 SYDVKM. There are 15 residues in the CDR3.

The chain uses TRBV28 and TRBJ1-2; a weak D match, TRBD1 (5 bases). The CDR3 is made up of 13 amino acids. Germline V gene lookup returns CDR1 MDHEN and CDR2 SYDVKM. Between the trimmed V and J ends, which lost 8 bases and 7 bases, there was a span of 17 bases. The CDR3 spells CASGIGGVGGYTF. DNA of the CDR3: TGTGCCAGCGGAATCGGGGGGGTGGGTGGCTACACCTTC.

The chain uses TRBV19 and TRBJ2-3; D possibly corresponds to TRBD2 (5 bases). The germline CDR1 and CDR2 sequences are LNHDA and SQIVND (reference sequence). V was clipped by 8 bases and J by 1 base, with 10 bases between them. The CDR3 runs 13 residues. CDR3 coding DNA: TGTGCCAGTCGAAGCGGCGGCACAGATACGCAGTATTTT. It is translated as CASRSGGTDTQYF.

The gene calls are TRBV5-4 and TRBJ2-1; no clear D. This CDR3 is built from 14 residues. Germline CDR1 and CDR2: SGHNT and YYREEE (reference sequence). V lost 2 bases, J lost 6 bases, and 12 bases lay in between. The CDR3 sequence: CASSLRGETNEQFF. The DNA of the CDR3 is TGTGCCAGCAGCTTACGCGGAGAGACCAATGAGCAGTTCTTC.

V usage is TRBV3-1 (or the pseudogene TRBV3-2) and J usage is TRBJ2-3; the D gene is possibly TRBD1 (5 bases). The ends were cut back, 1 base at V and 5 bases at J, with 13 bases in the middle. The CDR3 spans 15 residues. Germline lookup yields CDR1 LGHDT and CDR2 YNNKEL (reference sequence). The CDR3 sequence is CASSQAWAGKDTQYF. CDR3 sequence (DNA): TGTGCCAGCAGCCAAGCGTGGGCAGGGAAAGATACGCAGTATTTT.

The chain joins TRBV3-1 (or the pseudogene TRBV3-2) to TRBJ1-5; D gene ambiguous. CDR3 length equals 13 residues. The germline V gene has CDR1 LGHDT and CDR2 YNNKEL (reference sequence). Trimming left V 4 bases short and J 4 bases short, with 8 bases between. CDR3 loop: CASSLTVNQPQHF. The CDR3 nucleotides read TGTGCCAGCAGCCTTACAGTGAATCAGCCCCAGCATTTT.

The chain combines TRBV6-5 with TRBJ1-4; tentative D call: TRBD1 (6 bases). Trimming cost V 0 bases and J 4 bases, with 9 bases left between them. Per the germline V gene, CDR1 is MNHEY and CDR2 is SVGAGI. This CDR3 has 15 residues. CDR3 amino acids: CASSYSQGYNEKLFF. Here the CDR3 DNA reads TGTGCCAGCAGTTACTCACAGGGATATAATGAAAAACTGTTTTTT.